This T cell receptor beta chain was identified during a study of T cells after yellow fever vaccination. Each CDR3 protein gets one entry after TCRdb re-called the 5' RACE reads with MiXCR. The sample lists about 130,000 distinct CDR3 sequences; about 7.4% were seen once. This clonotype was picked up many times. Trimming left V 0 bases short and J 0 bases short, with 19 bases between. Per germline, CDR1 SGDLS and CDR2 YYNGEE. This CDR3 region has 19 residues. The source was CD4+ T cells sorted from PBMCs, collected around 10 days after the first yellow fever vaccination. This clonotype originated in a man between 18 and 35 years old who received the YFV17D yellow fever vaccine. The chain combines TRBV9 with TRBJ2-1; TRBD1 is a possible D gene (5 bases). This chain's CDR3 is CASSVGGAALKSSYNEQFF. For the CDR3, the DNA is TGTGCCAGCAGCGTAGGTGGGGCCGCCCTAAAAAGCTCCTACAATGAGCAGTTCTTC.